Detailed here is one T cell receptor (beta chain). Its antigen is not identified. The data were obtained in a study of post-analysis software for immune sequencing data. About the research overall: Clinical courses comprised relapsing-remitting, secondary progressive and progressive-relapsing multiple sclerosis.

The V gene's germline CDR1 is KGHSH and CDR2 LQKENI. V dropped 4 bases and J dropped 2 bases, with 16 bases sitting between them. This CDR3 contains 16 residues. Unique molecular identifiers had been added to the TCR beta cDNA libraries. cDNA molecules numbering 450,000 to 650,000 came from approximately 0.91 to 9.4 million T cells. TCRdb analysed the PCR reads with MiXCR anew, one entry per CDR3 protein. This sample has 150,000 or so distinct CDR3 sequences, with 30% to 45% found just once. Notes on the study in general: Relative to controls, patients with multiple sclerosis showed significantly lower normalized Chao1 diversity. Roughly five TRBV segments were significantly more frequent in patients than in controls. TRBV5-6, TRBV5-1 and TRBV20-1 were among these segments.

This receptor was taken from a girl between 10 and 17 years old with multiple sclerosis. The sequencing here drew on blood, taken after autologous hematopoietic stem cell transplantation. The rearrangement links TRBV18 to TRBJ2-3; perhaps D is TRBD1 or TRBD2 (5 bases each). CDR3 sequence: CASSQGPGTHTDTQYF. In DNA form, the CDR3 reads TGTGCCAGCTCACAGGGACCCGGGACCCACACAGATACGCAGTATTTT.